The 26 T cell receptor beta chains below come from one sample, sequenced in a study of T cells expressing NK-cell markers. No DNA is given; TCRdb re-called the 5' RACE reads and lists each CDR3 protein once. In all, the sample yields about 140,000 distinct CDR3 sequences. Sequenced sample: blood T cells: a sorted CD56 or NKG2C T cell subset, CD4+ or CD8+ T cells, or bulk PBMC T cells (not recorded which). The receptors stem from a man aged 18 to 30 in good health.

The J gene is TRBJ2-3, the V gene TRBV4-2; TCRdb's assignment of TRBD2 cannot be checked, as there is no DNA. The CDR3 runs 17 residues. In germline, CDR1 is LGHNA, CDR2 YNFKEQ. Here the CDR3 reads CASSQRGEGARLDTQYF.

The chain recombines TRBV5-6 with TRBJ1-2; without DNA, the TCRdb call of TRBD1 cannot be checked. The CDR3 covers 13 residues. From germline, CDR1 is SGHDT and CDR2 YYEEEE. The CDR3 spells CASSVQGSWGYTF.

The rearrangement joins TRBV28 to TRBJ2-4; the D call of TRBD1 rests on TCRdb alone, since no DNA is present to check it. This CDR3 region has 18 residues. Germline-derived CDR1 and CDR2 are MDHEN and SYDVKM. CDR3 amino acids: CASSNARDSYLAKNIQYF.

The rearrangement links TRBV5-1 to TRBJ2-3. Germline loops: CDR1 SGHRS, CDR2 YFSETQ. This CDR3 comprises 12 residues. CDR3 protein: CASTTSADTQYF.

This chain joins TRBV2 and TRBJ1-6. CDR1 and CDR2 from the germline V gene are SNHLY and FYNNEI. The CDR3 runs 19 residues. The CDR3 protein is CASSEGTGRASSPNSPLHF. Filled out from reference TRBV2 and TRBJ1-6, the complete variable domain reads EPEVTQTPSHQVTQMGQEVILRCVPISNHLYFYWYRQILGQKVEFLVSFYNNEISEKSEIFDDQFSVERPDGSNFTLKIRSTKLEDSAMYFCASSEGTGRASSPNSPLHFGNGTRLTVT.

The rearrangement links TRBV2 to TRBJ2-2. CDR3 length: 15 residues. Germline V gene lookup returns CDR1 SNHLY and CDR2 FYNNEI. The CDR3 sequence: CASSPSVETGAELFF.

This rearrangement joins TRBV27 to TRBJ2-5; TCRdb names TRBD2, which stays unverified in the absence of DNA. Germline values: CDR1 MNHEY, CDR2 SMNVEV (reference sequence). The CDR3 spans 14 residues. CDR3 loop: CASSFAGGQETQYF.

The chain couples TRBV7-9 to TRBJ2-1; TCRdb's assignment of TRBD2 cannot be checked, as there is no DNA. Germline lookup yields CDR1 SEHNR and CDR2 FQNEAQ (reference sequence). This CDR3 region has 16 residues. CDR3 amino acids: CASSPARAILYNEQFF.

The V and J genes are TRBV27 and TRBJ1-1; TCRdb reports TRBD1, a call that lacks DNA to check it against. The CDR3 runs to 15 residues. Looked up from germline, CDR1 is MNHEY and CDR2 is SMNVEV (reference sequence). CDR3 amino acids: CASSLGGGMNTEAFF.

This chain connects TRBV28 to TRBJ2-3; no DNA is available, so the TRBD1 call from TCRdb remains unchecked. The CDR3 covers 16 residues. In germline, CDR1 is MDHEN, CDR2 SYDVKM. The CDR3 here is CASCRDSESDTDTQYF.

The rearrangement links TRBV4-1 to TRBJ2-2. The CDR3 sequence is 14 residues long. Germline assignment: CDR1 MGHRA and CDR2 YSYEKL. The CDR3 spells CASSQEILVGELFF.

The chain uses TRBV5-1 and TRBJ2-7; TCRdb calls TRBD1, which cannot be checked without DNA. Germline values: CDR1 SGHRS, CDR2 YFSETQ. The CDR3 is made up of 15 amino acids. CDR3 sequence reads: CASSPRDGRFYEQYF.

This rearrangement joins TRBV24-1 to TRBJ2-2. The V gene's germline CDR1 is KGHDR and CDR2 SFDVKD. The CDR3 covers 14 residues. CDR3 sequence: CATRDRSDTGELFF.

V usage is TRBV30 and J usage is TRBJ2-1; TCRdb outputs TRBD2, but without DNA this stays unchecked. The germline gives CDR1 GTSNPN, CDR2 SVGIG (reference sequence). The CDR3 length is 14 residues. CDR3 amino acids: CAWTTGVGYNEQFF.

The chain joins TRBV6-4 to TRBJ2-2; TCRdb designates TRBD1, a call that cannot be tested without DNA. Looked up from germline, CDR1 is MRHNA and CDR2 is SNTAGT. The CDR3 is made up of 15 amino acids. CDR3 residues: CASSASGFIAGELFF.

The genes are TRBV29-1 and TRBJ2-1; TCRdb returns TRBD1, unconfirmable since there is no DNA. Germline-derived CDR1 and CDR2 are SQVTM and ANQGSEA. The CDR3 loop spans 15 amino acids. CDR3 amino acids: CSVPSDRGLYNEQFF.

The genes are TRBV30 and TRBJ2-3; TCRdb reports TRBD1, a call that lacks DNA to check it against. CDR1 and CDR2 from the germline V gene are GTSNPN and SVGIG (reference sequence). This CDR3 has 14 residues. CDR3 loop: CAWSTAYRADTQYF.

The rearrangement joins TRBV5-1 to TRBJ2-1. The CDR3 is 17 amino acids. CDR1 is SGHRS, CDR2 YFSETQ, per germline. CDR3 protein: CASSLPPVGDAYNEQFF.

The chain joins TRBV3-1 to TRBJ2-1; TCRdb calls TRBD2, which cannot be checked without DNA. The CDR3 loop spans 16 amino acids. Germline-derived CDR1 and CDR2 are LGHDT and YNNKEL (reference sequence). The CDR3 region is CASSPLASGTYNEQFF.

This chain connects TRBV23-1 to TRBJ1-3. TRBV23-1 is annotated as an ORF whose role is uncertain. The CDR3 runs to 17 residues. The CDR3 loop is CASSRMTGSFPGNTIYF.

The chain uses TRBV2 and TRBJ2-1; TCRdb names TRBD2, which stays unverified in the absence of DNA. The CDR3 has 15 residues. From germline, CDR1 is SNHLY and CDR2 FYNNEI. The CDR3: CASSAGTSSYNEQFF.

V is TRBV7-6 and J is TRBJ2-3; there is no DNA to check the TCRdb D call of TRBD2. Germline CDR1 SGHVS, CDR2 FNYEAQ. CDR3 length: 15 residues. The CDR3: CASSLVAESTDTQYF.

The chain has TRBV30 and TRBJ1-2; TCRdb names TRBD1, which stays unverified in the absence of DNA. This CDR3 spans 14 amino acids. CDR1 is GTSNPN, CDR2 SVGIG, per germline (reference sequence). CDR3 region: CAWSSGQGYRGYTF.

This chain connects TRBV5-1 to TRBJ2-5; TCRdb's D call of TRBD1 is untestable without DNA. The CDR3 sequence is 12 residues long. Germline V gene lookup returns CDR1 SGHRS and CDR2 YFSETQ. CDR3: CASRGESETQYF.

The genes are TRBV7-9 and TRBJ1-6. Germline CDR1 reads SEHNR; CDR2 reads FQNEAQ (reference sequence). This CDR3 is 14 amino acids long. CDR3 loop: CASSLAPSHSPLHF.

The chain uses TRBV2 and TRBJ2-5; as DNA is missing, the TRBD1 call by TCRdb cannot be tested. The CDR3 runs to 17 residues. CDR1 SNHLY and CDR2 FYNNEI come from the germline V gene. Here the CDR3 reads CASSDYPGQSYQETQYF.